The 23 T cell receptor beta chains below were found in one sample sequenced in a study of T cell repertoires in cytomegalovirus infection. In TCRdb, the reads were re-called with MiXCR into one record per CDR3 protein. The table has approximately 490,000 distinct CDR3 sequences, about 10% seen once; the top ten hold about a tenth. Sample: PBMCs. The receptors stem from a human donor in good health (CMV status not recorded). Some clones in this sample may be carry-over from other donors' samples.

Ten or more counts support this clonotype. The CDR3 loop is CASIQRGGNTGELFF. The CDR3 region has the DNA TGTGCCAGCATTCAAAGAGGGGGGAACACCGGGGAGCTGTTTTTT. V usage is TRBV2 and J usage is TRBJ2-2; D is perhaps TRBD1 (6 bases). V was trimmed by 7 bases and J by 1 base, leaving 13 bases between them. Germline-derived CDR1 and CDR2 are SNHLY and FYNNEI. CDR3 size: 15 residues.

This clonotype was observed many times. The chain links TRBV7-9 to TRBJ2-7; 8 bases are shared with TRBD1. Germline CDR1 and CDR2: SEHNR and FQNEAQ (reference sequence). The CDR3 sequence is 14 residues long. The V gene end was trimmed by 7 bases and the J gene end by 0 bases; junction bases not matched to a gene: 5. CDR3 in DNA: TGTGCCAGCATCGGGACAGGTCCCTCCTACGAGCAGTACTTC. This codes for CASIGTGPSYEQYF.

The CDR3 region has the DNA TGTGCCAGCAGTTTCGTGAGGTTCGGGCAGCCCCAGCATTTT. Amino acids: CASSFVRFGQPQHF. This rearrangement joins TRBV27 to TRBJ1-5; D not resolved. The germline CDR1 and CDR2 sequences are MNHEY and SMNVEV (reference sequence). Between the trimmed V and J ends, which lost 3 bases and 7 bases, there was a span of 13 bases. There are 14 residues in the CDR3.

Ten or more counts support this clonotype. V gene TRBV29-1 combines with J gene TRBJ1-1, with a tentative D call TRBD1 (5 bases). This CDR3 spans 13 amino acids. Germline CDR1 and CDR2: SQVTM and ANQGSEA. V was shortened by 4 bases and J by 4 bases, with 13 bases between the two germline ends. This CDR3 is CSVVPQRGTEAFF. CDR3 nucleotides: TGCAGCGTTGTACCTCAGAGGGGCACTGAAGCTTTCTTT.

The sample holds many counts of this clonotype. The V call is TRBV2, the J call TRBJ2-2; either TRBD1 or TRBD2 may fit D (6 bases each). V lost 6 bases and J lost 5, with 16 bases in between. The CDR3 covers 15 residues. From germline, CDR1 is SNHLY and CDR2 FYNNEI. The CDR3 loop is CASSKDLGGTGELFF. The CDR3 DNA reads as TGTGCCAGCAGCAAAGATCTAGGGGGGACCGGGGAGCTGTTTTTT.

This clonotype came up a few times. The chain links TRBV20-1 to TRBJ2-5; D is perhaps TRBD1 (6 bases). The length of the CDR3 is 16 residues. Germline loops: CDR1 DFQATT, CDR2 SNEGSKA (reference sequence). V was trimmed by 0 bases and J by 1 base, leaving 15 bases between them. The chain's CDR3 is CSARDLGDRFQETQYF. The CDR3 DNA sequence: TGCAGTGCTAGAGATTTGGGCGACAGGTTCCAAGAGACCCAGTACTTC.

The chain employs TRBV10-1 and TRBJ2-1; D unresolved. The germline V gene has CDR1 WNHNN and CDR2 SYGVQD (reference sequence). The ends were cut back, 0 bases at V and 10 bases at J, with 4 bases in the middle. This CDR3 is 11 amino acids long. The CDR3 protein is CASSESGEQFF. CDR3 coding DNA: TGCGCCAGCAGTGAGTCGGGGGAGCAGTTCTTC.

V and J are TRBV30 and TRBJ2-7; D may be TRBD1 (6 bases). The CDR3 covers 12 residues. Germline CDR1 GTSNPN, CDR2 SVGIG (reference sequence). Trimming took 3 bases from V and 2 from J, leaving 8 bases between them. The CDR3 sequence is CAWSRGAYEQYF. The CDR3 coding sequence is TGTGCCTGGAGCAGGGGAGCCTACGAGCAGTACTTC.

There are many counts of this clonotype. The V and J genes are TRBV28 and TRBJ2-5; 7 bases are shared with TRBD2. Trimming at V came to 6 bases and at J to 0 bases, leaving 10 bases not matched to a gene. This CDR3 spans 16 amino acids. Germline V gives CDR1 MDHEN, CDR2 SYDVKM. Here the CDR3 reads CASRPTGGLYQETQYF. Written as DNA, the CDR3 is TGTGCCAGCAGGCCCACCGGGGGGTTGTACCAAGAGACCCAGTACTTC.

The chain is built from TRBV28 and TRBJ2-1; 9 positions match TRBD2. V trimming: 1 base; J trimming: 8 bases; junction bases outside the gene matches: 6. CDR1 MDHEN and CDR2 SYDVKM come from the germline V gene. This CDR3 is 15 amino acids long. The CDR3 coding sequence is TGTGCCAGCAGTTTATTAGCGGGGGAGGCCGATGAGCAGTTCTTC. Protein product: CASSLLAGEADEQFF.

This clonotype was picked up many times. The chain uses TRBV7-8 and TRBJ1-1, with 8 bases fitting TRBD1. CDR1 and CDR2 from the germline V gene are SGHVS and FQNEAQ. The V gene end was trimmed by 8 bases and the J gene end by 1 base; junction bases not matched to a gene: 6. This CDR3 region has 14 residues. CDR3 nucleotides: TGTGCCAGCGGAACAGGGGGACCGAACACTGAAGCTTTCTTT. Translation gives CASGTGGPNTEAFF.

The rearrangement links TRBV19 to TRBJ1-6; 7 bases map to TRBD1. The CDR3 is made up of 14 amino acids. The germline gives CDR1 LNHDA, CDR2 SQIVND (reference sequence). The V segment lost 5 bases and the J segment 6 bases; nucleotides outside the gene matches: 4. DNA for the CDR3: TGTGCCAGTAGTGCGACAGGGATTAATTCACCCCTCCACTTT. Amino acid sequence: CASSATGINSPLHF.

Many counts were recorded for this clonotype. The rearrangement links TRBV5-6 to TRBJ2-5; TRBD1 or TRBD2 may be the D gene (5 bases each). This CDR3 is 13 amino acids long. V was clipped by 4 bases and J by 7 bases, with 14 bases between them. CDR1 and CDR2 (germline): SGHDT, YYEEEE. CDR3: CASSPGRTWTQYF. The CDR3 region has the DNA TGTGCCAGCAGCCCGGGACGGACGTGGACCCAGTACTTC.

The chain recombines TRBV28 with TRBJ2-5; tentatively, D is TRBD2 (5 bases). The V gene lost 10 bases and the J gene lost 0 bases, with 15 bases spanning the gap. Germline assignment: CDR1 MDHEN and CDR2 SYDVKM. The CDR3 totals 14 residues. CDR3 region: CAIGVSGHQETQYF. CDR3 nucleotides: TGTGCCATTGGGGTCAGCGGACACCAAGAGACCCAGTACTTC.

This clonotype was counted at least ten times. The chain employs TRBV7-9 and TRBJ1-2; D uncertain. This CDR3 region has 12 residues. Germline CDR1 reads SEHNR; CDR2 reads FQNEAQ (reference sequence). Trimming pared 5 bases from V and 0 bases from J, leaving 4 bases between. CDR3 residues: CASSHTNYGYTF. Here the CDR3 DNA reads TGTGCCAGCAGCCATACTAACTATGGCTACACCTTC.

In its sample, this clonotype was seen many times. The chain links TRBV7-6 to TRBJ2-7, with no clear D. Germline-derived CDR1 and CDR2 are SGHVS and FNYEAQ. Between the trimmed V and J ends, which lost 5 bases and 3 bases, there was a span of 8 bases. There are 12 residues in the CDR3. The CDR3 sequence: CASSPMFYEQYF. DNA of the CDR3: TGTGCCAGCAGCCCCATGTTCTACGAGCAGTACTTC.

This clonotype was observed at least ten times. The J gene is TRBJ2-7, the V gene TRBV6-6, with 11 bases that match TRBD2. The CDR3 runs 16 residues. CDR1 and CDR2 from the germline V gene are MNHNY and SVGAGI (reference sequence). V trimming: 0 bases; J trimming: 7 bases; junction bases outside the gene matches: 8. The DNA for the CDR3 is TGTGCCAGCAGTTACTCCGCTAGCGGGAGGTCGGGAGAGCAGTACTTC. Protein: CASSYSASGRSGEQYF.

The gene calls are TRBV5-1 and TRBJ2-1, with 12 positions matching TRBD2. There are 17 residues in the CDR3. The J segment lost 2 bases and the V segment lost 4 bases, leaving 7 bases of the junction unmatched. CDR1 is SGHRS, CDR2 YFSETQ, per germline. The CDR3 DNA reads as TGCGCCAGCAGCAAAGGACTAGCGGGAACAACCTACAATGAGCAGTTCTTC. This sequence encodes CASSKGLAGTTYNEQFF. The variable domain in full, completed from reference TRBV5-1 and TRBJ2-1, reads KAGVTQTPRYLIKTRGQQVTLSCSPISGHRSVSWYQQTPGQGLQFLFEYFSETQRNKGNFPGRFSGRQFSNSRSEMNVSTLELGDSALYLCASSKGLAGTTYNEQFFGPGTRLTVL.

This clonotype came up many times. The chain employs TRBV7-9 and TRBJ1-1, with TRBD1 as a possible D gene (6 bases). The CDR3 extends over 15 amino acids. Trimming left V 5 bases short and J 4 bases short, with 17 bases between. Per the germline V gene, CDR1 is SEHNR and CDR2 is FQNEAQ (reference sequence). The CDR3 sequence: CASSPQRGAGTEAFF. The DNA for the CDR3 is TGTGCCAGCAGCCCCCAAAGGGGGGCGGGCACTGAAGCTTTCTTT.

This chain uses TRBV28 with TRBJ1-5; maybe TRBD1 (6 bases). V was cut by 6 bases and J by 2 bases, with 17 bases left in between. Germline loops: CDR1 MDHEN, CDR2 SYDVKM. This CDR3 region has 16 residues. CDR3 protein: CASRRTAVWGNQPQHF. CDR3 bases: TGTGCCAGCAGGAGGACAGCGGTATGGGGCAATCAGCCCCAGCATTTT.

This clonotype was detected ten times or more. The genes are TRBV7-3 and TRBJ1-1, with TRBD1 identical over 7 bases. The CDR3 spans 15 residues. V was pared by 5 bases and J by 1 base, with 7 bases of the junction left unmatched. CDR1 is SGHTA, CDR2 FQGTGA, per germline. DNA of the CDR3: TGTGCCAGCAGCCGCCTCCGACAGGGGAACACTGAAGCTTTCTTT. Translated: CASSRLRQGNTEAFF.

This clonotype was recorded a few times. The V gene is TRBV4-1, the J gene TRBJ2-5; D unresolved. This CDR3 is 14 amino acids long. The V and J ends lost 1 base and 0 bases respectively, with 6 bases between them. Looked up from germline, CDR1 is MGHRA and CDR2 is YSYEKL. The CDR3 sequence is CASSQVQNQETQYF. CDR3 DNA sequence: TGCGCCAGCAGCCAAGTCCAGAACCAAGAGACCCAGTACTTC.

In its sample, this clonotype was seen many times. The V and J genes are TRBV13 and TRBJ2-1; D is perhaps TRBD1 (6 bases). The CDR3 covers 17 residues. The ends were cut back, 6 bases at V and 0 bases at J, with 18 bases in the middle. CDR1 and CDR2 (germline): PRHDT, FYEKMQ (reference sequence). The DNA for the CDR3 is TGTGCCAGCAGTCCTCGACAGGATCCTTCCTCCTACAATGAGCAGTTCTTC. Translated, it gives CASSPRQDPSSYNEQFF.